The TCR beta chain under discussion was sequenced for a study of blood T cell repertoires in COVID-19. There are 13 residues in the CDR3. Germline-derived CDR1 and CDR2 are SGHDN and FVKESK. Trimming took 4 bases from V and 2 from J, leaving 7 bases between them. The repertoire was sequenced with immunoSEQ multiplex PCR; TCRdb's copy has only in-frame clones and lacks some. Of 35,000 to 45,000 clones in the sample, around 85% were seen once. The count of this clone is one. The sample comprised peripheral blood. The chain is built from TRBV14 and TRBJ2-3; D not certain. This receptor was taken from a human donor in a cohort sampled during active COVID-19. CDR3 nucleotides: TGTGCCAGCAGCCCTACCCCCACAGATACGCAGTATTTT. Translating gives CASSPTPTDTQYF.